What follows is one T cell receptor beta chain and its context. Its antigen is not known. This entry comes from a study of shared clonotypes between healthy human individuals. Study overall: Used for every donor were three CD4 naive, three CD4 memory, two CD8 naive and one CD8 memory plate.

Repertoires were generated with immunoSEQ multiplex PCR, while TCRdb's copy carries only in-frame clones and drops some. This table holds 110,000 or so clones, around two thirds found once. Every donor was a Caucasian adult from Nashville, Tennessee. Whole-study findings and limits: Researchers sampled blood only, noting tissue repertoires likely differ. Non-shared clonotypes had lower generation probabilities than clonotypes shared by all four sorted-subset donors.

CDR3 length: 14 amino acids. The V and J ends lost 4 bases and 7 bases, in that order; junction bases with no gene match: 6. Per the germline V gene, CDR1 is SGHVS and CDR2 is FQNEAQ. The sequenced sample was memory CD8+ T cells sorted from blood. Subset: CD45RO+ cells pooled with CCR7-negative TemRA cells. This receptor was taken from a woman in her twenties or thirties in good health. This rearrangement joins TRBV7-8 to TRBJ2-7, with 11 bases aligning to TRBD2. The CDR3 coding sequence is TGTGCCAGCAGCTACCCGGGACTAGCGGATGAGCAGTACTTC. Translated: CASSYPGLADEQYF. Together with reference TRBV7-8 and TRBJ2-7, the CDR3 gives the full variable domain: GAGVSQSPRYKVAKRGQDVALRCDPISGHVSLFWYQQALGQGPEFLTYFQNEAQLDKSGLPSDRFFAERPEGSVSTLKIQRTQQEDSAVYLCASSYPGLADEQYFGPGTRLTVT.